This T cell receptor beta chain was documented in a study of Graves' ophthalmopathy and Graves' hyperthyroidism. Regarding the study as a whole: Blood samples also showed most expanded thyroid clonotypes exceeding 0.001 frequency.

Beta-chain TCR CDR3 regions were amplified from RNA transcripts. HTBI primers were employed in first-round RT-PCR, then a second-round multiplex PCR followed. TCRdb ran MiXCR on the multiplex PCR reads and lists one entry per CDR3 protein. This sample has some 360,000 distinct CDR3 sequences; about 15% occur once, and the top ten carry about 2.4%. This clonotype was counted only a few times. Its antigen remains unidentified. Trimming removed 3 bases from V and 5 bases from J, with 11 bases in between. The length of the CDR3 is 12 residues. The germline V gene has CDR1 DFQATT and CDR2 SNEGSKA (reference sequence). Patients newly diagnosed with hyperthyroidism, under 2 months' duration, were aged 18 to 65, the study reports. Ineligible for inclusion were patients with other autoimmune diseases, uncontrolled infections, pregnancy or lactation. The PBMCs were taken from about 10 ml of fresh peripheral blood.

The sequencing input was peripheral blood. This chain connects TRBV20-1 to TRBJ2-7; D is perhaps TRBD1 (6 bases). This clonotype was obtained from an adult woman with stable Graves' hyperthyroidism. CDR3: CSASFRGHEQYF. CDR3 DNA: TGCAGTGCTAGTTTCAGGGGCCACGAGCAGTACTTC.